Shown below are 27 T cell receptor beta chains from a single sample sequenced in a study of T cells in Graves' hyperthyroidism and ophthalmopathy (dated by TCRdb to 2018 to 2020). The receptor library was made with multiplex PCR. The sequencer was an Illumina HiSeq 2000. The TCR beta CDR3 regions were amplified from the RNA transcripts. A first-round RT-PCR of the TCR CDR3 used the HTBI primer set with the Qiagen OneStep RT-PCR kit. Clones were called with MiXCR by TCRdb after fastp trimmed the public reads at Q25, and only in-frame beta chains were retained. Rows matching on CDR3 protein sequence are summarized as one entry with the most common DNA and genes. This sample comprises a few hundred thousand distinct CDR3 sequences, over 11% of them detected only once. In total, the top ten clones hold 5.5% to 7.5% of the sample. The sequencing sample was made of blood. These receptors all come from a woman aged 25 to 39 with Graves' hyperthyroidism that later progressed to Graves' ophthalmopathy.

This clonotype came up a few times. The chain employs TRBV28 and TRBJ2-5, with 10 bases matching TRBD1. CDR1 and CDR2 from the germline V gene are MDHEN and SYDVKM. This CDR3 has 15 residues. V gave up 2 bases and J gave up 4 bases; unmatched junction bases: 4. The CDR3 nucleotides are TGTGCCAGCAGTTTAGCCCGGGACAGGGGAGAGACCCAGTACTTC. It translates to CASSLARDRGETQYF.

This clonotype was detected ten times or more. The chain is built from TRBV29-1 and TRBJ1-2; D call uncertain. This CDR3 contains 13 residues. Germline V CDR1 and CDR2: SQVTM, ANQGSEA. Trimming left V 6 bases short and J 6 bases short, with 17 bases between. CDR3 DNA sequence: TGCAGCGTCCCCCAAGGCGGTAGAGATGGCTACACCTTC. Translation: CSVPQGGRDGYTF.

This clonotype was recorded many times. The chain employs TRBV12-3 or TRBV12-4 and TRBJ2-3; D ambiguous. CDR3 length equals 12 residues. Trimming took 7 bases from V and 5 from J, leaving 10 bases between them. CDR3: CASNQPIDTQYF. The CDR3 region has the DNA TGTGCCAGCAATCAACCGATAGATACGCAGTATTTT.

This clonotype showed up many times. This chain links TRBV19 with TRBJ1-1; D is undetermined. The germline V gene has CDR1 LNHDA and CDR2 SQIVND (reference sequence). V was clipped by 7 bases and J by 1 base, with 13 bases between them. The CDR3 length is 14 residues. In DNA, the CDR3 is TGTGCCAGTACTCCAGGAGCGAGGAACACTGAAGCTTTCTTT. It codes for CASTPGARNTEAFF.

This clonotype was seen many times. CDR3 DNA: TGTGCCAGCACCTCGATTCTAGCGGGAGGCCAGGGCGGGGAGCTGTTTTTT. Its translation: CASTSILAGGQGGELFF. V and J are TRBV12-3 or TRBV12-4 and TRBJ2-2, with 11 bases lining up with TRBD2. J lost 7 bases, V lost 7 bases, and 14 bases had no gene match. This CDR3 spans 17 amino acids.

This clonotype was observed at least ten times. The genes are TRBV28 and TRBJ2-7; D is possibly TRBD2 (6 bases). V shed 6 bases and J shed 5 bases, with 17 bases lying between them. This CDR3 is built from 14 residues. CDR1 and CDR2 (germline): MDHEN, SYDVKM. CDR3 sequence: CASRMQGGAHEQYF. DNA for the CDR3: TGTGCCAGCAGGATGCAGGGCGGGGCCCACGAGCAGTACTTC.

This clonotype was picked up a small number of times. V and J are TRBV5-5 and TRBJ2-6, with D maybe TRBD2 (5 bases). Trimming left V 2 bases short and J 2 bases short, with 8 bases between. The CDR3 is made up of 15 amino acids. CDR1 SGHKS and CDR2 YYEKEE come from the germline V gene (reference sequence). The CDR3 bases are TGTGCCAGCAGCTTCCTCGGGGCTGGGGCCAACGTCCTGACTTTC. It codes for CASSFLGAGANVLTF.

The sample holds many counts of this clonotype. This chain uses TRBV11-2 with TRBJ2-1, with 7 nucleotides matching TRBD1. The germline gives CDR1 SGHAT, CDR2 FQNNGV. The CDR3 loop spans 14 amino acids. V shed 4 bases and J 3 bases; nucleotides not matched to a gene: 3. The CDR3, as DNA: TGTGCCAGCAGCTACCGGGACAGCTACAATGAGCAGTTCTTC. This translates into CASSYRDSYNEQFF.

This clonotype was counted between two and nine times. V usage is TRBV5-6 and J usage is TRBJ2-7; the match to TRBD2 covers 9 bases. The junction had 10 bases not matched to a gene; V was cut back by 6 bases and J by 0 bases. From germline, CDR1 is SGHDT and CDR2 YYEEEE. The CDR3 contains 16 residues. The CDR3 sequence: CASIMGAGGSSYEQYF. The CDR3, as DNA: TGTGCCAGCATCATGGGGGCGGGAGGGTCCTCCTACGAGCAGTACTTC.

This clonotype was seen at least ten times. V and J are TRBV20-1 and TRBJ1-5, with 9 nucleotides matching TRBD1. With 4 bases clipped from V and 1 base from J, the junction kept 8 bases outside the gene matches. From germline, CDR1 is DFQATT and CDR2 SNEGSKA (reference sequence). The CDR3 spans 16 residues. CDR3 protein: CSANSRGQGSNQPQHF. CDR3 in DNA: TGCAGTGCTAACTCCCGAGGACAGGGGAGCAATCAGCCCCAGCATTTT.

This clonotype was seen a handful of times. The CDR3 protein is CASSIGTGNTDTQYF. Here the CDR3 DNA reads TGTGCCAGTAGTATCGGGACAGGGAACACAGATACGCAGTATTTT. The chain joins TRBV19 to TRBJ2-3; 9 positions match TRBD1. The germline V gene has CDR1 LNHDA and CDR2 SQIVND (reference sequence). The CDR3 sequence is 15 residues long. V shed 3 bases and J 2 bases; nucleotides not matched to a gene: 3.

The table lists this clonotype with many counts. The rearrangement joins TRBV18 to TRBJ1-2; D is perhaps TRBD1 (5 bases). This CDR3 comprises 14 residues. Trimming cost V 3 bases and J 6 bases, with 14 bases left between them. CDR1 and CDR2 from the germline V gene are KGHSH and LQKENI. The CDR3 bases are TGTGCCAGCTCACCCCTCCCGGGGGAGGATGGCTACACCTTC. Protein: CASSPLPGEDGYTF.

This clonotype was counted at least ten times. The chain employs TRBV28 and TRBJ2-7, with D possibly matching TRBD2 (9 bases). This CDR3 is 18 amino acids long. CDR1 and CDR2 (germline): MDHEN, SYDVKM. V dropped 5 bases and J dropped 2 bases, with 25 bases sitting between them. The CDR3 DNA is TGTGCCAGCAGTCCTTTAGGGGACAGGAGGACTAGCGCCTACGAGCAGTACTTC. Translated: CASSPLGDRRTSAYEQYF.

This clonotype was observed many times. V gene TRBV27 combines with J gene TRBJ1-4; no firm D call. Germline CDR1 and CDR2: MNHEY and SMNVEV (reference sequence). Trimming left V 8 bases short and J 8 bases short, with 18 bases between. CDR3 size: 14 residues. CDR3 protein: CASSFGTVGEKLFF. The CDR3 bases are TGTGCCAGCTCTTTTGGAACGGTGGGGGAAAAACTGTTTTTT.

This clonotype came up many times. The CDR3 reads CASSPADRPYEQYF. The CDR3, as DNA: TGTGCCAGCTCACCAGCCGACAGGCCCTACGAGCAGTACTTC. V gene TRBV18 combines with J gene TRBJ2-7; tentatively, D is TRBD1 (6 bases). There are 14 residues in the CDR3. Trimming took 2 bases from V and 2 from J, leaving 10 bases between them. CDR1 KGHSH and CDR2 LQKENI come from the germline V gene.

The sample holds a few counts of this clonotype. The chain uses TRBV7-3 and TRBJ2-4; D could derive from TRBD1 or TRBD2 (7 bases each). Per the germline V gene, CDR1 is SGHTA and CDR2 is FQGTGA. Trimming pared 1 base from V and 5 bases from J, leaving 12 bases between. This CDR3 has 15 amino acids. In DNA, the CDR3 is TGTGCCAGCAGCTTAAGTCCAGGGGGGGAAAACATTCAGTACTTC. It is translated as CASSLSPGGENIQYF.

This chain links TRBV28 with TRBJ2-1; 7 bases align to TRBD2. The ends lost 2 bases at V and 4 bases at J; junction bases unmatched: 8. Per the germline V gene, CDR1 is MDHEN and CDR2 is SYDVKM. The CDR3 loop spans 16 amino acids. In nucleotides, the CDR3 is TGTGCCAGCAGTTTACCCAGCGGGATAGGATACAATGAGCAGTTCTTC. It codes for CASSLPSGIGYNEQFF. The full variable domain, with the rest looked up from reference TRBV28 and TRBJ2-1, is DVKVTQSSRYLVKRTGEKVFLECVQDMDHENMFWYRQDPGLGLRLIYFSYDVKMKEKGDIPEGYSVSREKKERFSLILESASTNQTSMYLCASSLPSGIGYNEQFFGPGTRLTVL.

This clonotype showed up many times. In nucleotides, the CDR3 is TGTGCCAGCAGTCAGACAGGGGGCTACGACAAGCAGTACTTC. This sequence encodes CASSQTGGYDKQYF. V usage is TRBV28 and J usage is TRBJ2-7; TRBD1 agrees at 10 bases. The CDR3 is made up of 14 amino acids. Germline CDR1 reads MDHEN; CDR2 reads SYDVKM. V gave up 5 bases and J gave up 8 bases; unmatched junction bases: 9.

Many counts were recorded for this clonotype. This sequence joins TRBV12-3 or TRBV12-4 and TRBJ1-1, with unresolved D. CDR3 length: 13 residues. V gave up 5 bases and J gave up 0 bases, with 7 bases separating them. The CDR3: CASSHYLNTEAFF. As DNA, the CDR3 is TGTGCCAGCAGTCATTATCTGAACACTGAAGCTTTCTTT.

This clonotype was recorded many times. The rearrangement links TRBV9 to TRBJ2-3, with a tentative D call TRBD2 (6 bases). Trimming took 0 bases from V and 4 from J, leaving 18 bases between them. The CDR3 loop spans 17 amino acids. The germline V gene encodes CDR1 SGDLS and CDR2 YYNGEE. CDR3 sequence reads: CASSVVGGPPVPDTQYF. The CDR3 DNA reads TGTGCCAGCAGCGTAGTGGGGGGACCTCCAGTCCCAGATACGCAGTATTTT.

This clonotype was observed many times. The chain has TRBV3-1 and TRBJ1-5; D perhaps matches TRBD1 (6 bases). Germline CDR1 reads LGHDT; CDR2 reads YNNKEL (reference sequence). This CDR3 comprises 13 residues. The V and J ends lost 4 bases and 6 bases respectively, with 10 bases between them. The CDR3 DNA reads TGTGCCAGCAGCCCAGGGGAAAGTCAGCCCCAGCATTTT. Translating gives CASSPGESQPQHF. The complete variable domain, with remaining parts taken from reference TRBV3-1 and TRBJ1-5, reads DTAVSQTPKYLVTQMGNDKSIKCEQNLGHDTMYWYKQDSKKFLKIMFSYNNKELIINETVPNRFSPKSPDKAHLNLHINSLELGDSAVYFCASSPGESQPQHFGDGTRLSIL.

At least ten counts were recorded for this clonotype. This chain joins TRBV29-1 and TRBJ2-7; 11 bases are shared with TRBD1. CDR1 is SQVTM, CDR2 ANQGSEA, per germline. CDR3 length equals 13 residues. Unmatched junction bases numbered 8, after V lost 7 bases and J lost 6 bases. CDR3 residues: CSAGDGTGGEQYF. The CDR3, as DNA: TGCAGCGCCGGAGATGGGACAGGGGGCGAGCAGTACTTC.

Only a few counts were recorded for this clonotype. V gene TRBV4-3 combines with J gene TRBJ2-1; D remains unclear. This CDR3 has 14 residues. Looked up from germline, CDR1 is LGHNA and CDR2 is YSLEER. V was trimmed by 3 bases and J by 5 bases, leaving 11 bases between them. In DNA form, the CDR3 reads TGCGCCAGCAGCCATCCCCAGACCAACAATGAGCAGTTCTTC. This gives the protein CASSHPQTNNEQFF.

In this sample, this clonotype turned up many times. The chain uses TRBV2 and TRBJ1-1; 7 bases match TRBD1. Trimming took 10 bases from V and 2 from J; bases not matched to a gene: 7. This CDR3 has 13 residues. Germline loops: CDR1 SNHLY, CDR2 FYNNEI. The CDR3 is CAKSDRDNTEAFF. The CDR3 DNA reads as TGTGCCAAATCCGACAGGGACAACACTGAAGCTTTCTTT.

There are many counts of this clonotype. The chain employs TRBV9 and TRBJ1-1; 10 nucleotides match TRBD1. The CDR3 has 17 residues. CDR1 is SGDLS and CDR2 is YYNGEE in the germline V gene. V dropped 0 bases and J dropped 5; count of bases not matched to a gene: 10. CDR3 residues: CASSVGETGGIGTEAFF. The CDR3, as DNA: TGTGCCAGCAGCGTAGGAGAGACAGGGGGCATTGGAACTGAAGCTTTCTTT. Drawing the rest from reference TRBV9 and TRBJ1-1, the complete variable domain is DSGVTQTPKHLITATGQRVTLRCSPRSGDLSVYWYQQSLDQGLQFLIQYYNGEERAKGNILERFSAQQFPDLHSELNLSSLELGDSALYFCASSVGETGGIGTEAFFGQGTRLTVV.

This clonotype was counted at least ten times. V is TRBV28 and J is TRBJ2-3; D is perhaps TRBD1 (6 bases). Germline V gene lookup returns CDR1 MDHEN and CDR2 SYDVKM. V lost 5 bases and J 2 bases, leaving 14 bases between the germline ends. The CDR3 consists of 15 residues. DNA for the CDR3: TGTGCCAGCAGTACCTACCGACAGGACACAGATACGCAGTATTTT. Protein product: CASSTYRQDTDTQYF.

This clonotype was counted many times. The gene calls are TRBV20-1 and TRBJ2-5, with D perhaps TRBD2 (5 bases). The CDR3 totals 13 residues. With 1 base removed from V and 3 bases from J, the gap between germline ends came to 9 bases. Germline CDR1 reads DFQATT; CDR2 reads SNEGSKA (reference sequence). CDR3 residues: CSARGTLEETQYF. As DNA, the CDR3 is TGCAGTGCTAGAGGGACTTTGGAAGAGACCCAGTACTTC.